This is a list of T cell receptor beta chains from one sample in a study of blood T cells in healthy people across ages. Each CDR3 protein is one row after TCRdb ran MiXCR on the 5' RACE reads. The sample lists 800,000 to 950,000 distinct CDR3 sequences; around 49% were seen once. The sample comprised blood. All receptors derive from a man under 40 in good health. The CDR3 runs from the conserved cysteine through the conserved F or W. D genes are given only for firm matches. Expanded clones are given a class, and other clones once, few, many or no size at all.

d_gene: TRBD2; v_gene: TRBV11-2; abundance: .; j_gene: TRBJ2-1; CDR3aa: CASRGLAGGLHNEQFF; CDR3nt: TGTGCCAGCAGGGGCCTAGCGGGGGGCCTCCACAATGAGCAGTTCTTC
d_gene: .; v_gene: TRBV6-2/TRBV6-3; abundance: .; j_gene: TRBJ2-1; CDR3aa: CASSYDSQSYNEQFF; CDR3nt: TGTGCCAGCAGTTACGACTCCCAGTCCTACAATGAGCAGTTCTTC
d_gene: .; v_gene: TRBV12-3/TRBV12-4; abundance: once; j_gene: TRBJ2-5; CDR3aa: CASILGGEEETQYF; CDR3nt: TGTGCCAGCATTTTAGGAGGAGAGGAAGAGACCCAGTACTTC
d_gene: .; v_gene: TRBV5-5; abundance: few; j_gene: TRBJ1-5; CDR3aa: CASSLGPRAYSNQPQHF; CDR3nt: TGTGCCAGCAGTTTGGGACCCCGGGCGTATAGCAATCAGCCCCAGCATTTT
d_gene: TRBD1; v_gene: TRBV7-9; abundance: few; j_gene: TRBJ1-2; CDR3aa: CASSLGTVRHYGYTF; CDR3nt: TGTGCCAGCAGCCTGGGGACAGTACGGCACTATGGCTACACCTTC
d_gene: .; v_gene: TRBV3-1; abundance: .; j_gene: TRBJ2-7; CDR3aa: CASSQEGRAHNEQYF; CDR3nt: TGCGCCAGCAGCCAAGAGGGCAGGGCCCACAATGAGCAGTACTTC
d_gene: TRBD2; v_gene: TRBV7-2; abundance: .; j_gene: TRBJ2-7; CDR3aa: CASRTTSGGHYEQYF; CDR3nt: TGTGCCAGCAGGACGACTAGCGGGGGGCATTACGAGCAGTACTTC
d_gene: TRBD1; v_gene: TRBV3-1; abundance: .; j_gene: TRBJ2-7; CDR3aa: CASSHLPGTGRSYEQYF; CDR3nt: TGTGCCAGCAGCCATCTCCCCGGGACAGGCCGTTCCTACGAGCAGTACTTC
d_gene: .; v_gene: TRBV29-1; abundance: .; j_gene: TRBJ1-1; CDR3aa: CSVDSEAFF; CDR3nt: TGCAGCGTTGACAGTGAAGCTTTCTTT
d_gene: .; v_gene: TRBV5-4; abundance: .; j_gene: TRBJ2-7; CDR3aa: CASSGALGPANSYEQYF; CDR3nt: TGTGCCAGCAGCGGGGCGTTGGGGCCGGCCAACTCCTACGAGCAGTACTTC
d_gene: TRBD2; v_gene: TRBV6-5; abundance: .; j_gene: TRBJ2-7; CDR3aa: CASSYSRTSVNEQYF; CDR3nt: TGTGCCAGCAGTTACTCTCGGACTAGCGTTAATGAGCAGTACTTC
d_gene: TRBD1; v_gene: TRBV27; abundance: .; j_gene: TRBJ2-1; CDR3aa: CASSDRQGRSYNEQFF; CDR3nt: TGTGCCAGCAGTGACCGACAGGGAAGGTCCTACAATGAGCAGTTCTTC
d_gene: .; v_gene: TRBV5-1; abundance: .; j_gene: TRBJ2-7; CDR3aa: CASTRDGRYEQYF; CDR3nt: TGCGCCAGCACCCGGGACGGCCGTTACGAGCAGTACTTC
d_gene: TRBD2; v_gene: TRBV5-5; abundance: .; j_gene: TRBJ2-3; CDR3aa: CASSRGASGETDTQYF; CDR3nt: TGTGCCAGCAGCCGGGGGGCTAGCGGGGAGACAGATACGCAGTATTTT
d_gene: .; v_gene: TRBV7-6; abundance: few; j_gene: TRBJ2-5; CDR3aa: CASSLAGPETQYF; CDR3nt: TGTGCCAGCAGCTTAGCCGGGCCGGAGACCCAGTACTTC
d_gene: .; v_gene: TRBV7-9; abundance: .; j_gene: TRBJ2-6; CDR3aa: CASSLLLRISGANVLTF; CDR3nt: TGTGCCAGCAGCTTACTTCTTCGGATCTCTGGGGCCAACGTCCTGACTTTC
d_gene: .; v_gene: TRBV5-1; abundance: .; j_gene: TRBJ1-4; CDR3aa: CASSGTGTGNEKLFF; CDR3nt: TGCGCCAGCAGCGGAACCGGGACGGGGAATGAAAAACTGTTTTTT
d_gene: TRBD1; v_gene: TRBV2; abundance: few; j_gene: TRBJ1-1; CDR3aa: CASSTDQRDRKAFF; CDR3nt: TGTGCCAGCAGTACCGACCAGCGGGACAGAAAGGCTTTCTTT
d_gene: .; v_gene: TRBV4-3; abundance: .; j_gene: TRBJ2-7; CDR3aa: CASSQDIRGNNEQYF; CDR3nt: TGCGCCAGCAGCCAAGATATCAGGGGTAACAATGAGCAGTACTTC
d_gene: .; v_gene: TRBV20-1; abundance: .; j_gene: TRBJ1-1; CDR3aa: CSAYPSIGNTEAFF; CDR3nt: TGCAGTGCCTACCCCTCTATAGGGAACACTGAAGCTTTCTTT
d_gene: .; v_gene: TRBV7-9; abundance: .; j_gene: TRBJ1-2; CDR3aa: CASSLVPGAGNYGYTF; CDR3nt: TGTGCCAGCAGCTTAGTCCCAGGGGCGGGGAACTATGGCTACACCTTC
d_gene: .; v_gene: TRBV6-6; abundance: .; j_gene: TRBJ2-5; CDR3aa: CASSPALDFQETQYF; CDR3nt: TGTGCCAGCAGCCCCGCACTTGACTTTCAAGAGACCCAGTACTTC
d_gene: .; v_gene: TRBV13; abundance: .; j_gene: TRBJ2-7; CDR3aa: CASSPGDRFYEQYF; CDR3nt: TGTGCCAGCAGCCCCGGGGACCGGTTCTACGAGCAGTACTTC
d_gene: TRBD2; v_gene: TRBV7-9; abundance: many; j_gene: TRBJ2-1; CDR3aa: CASSTSGGNGNEQFF; CDR3nt: TGTGCCAGCAGCACTAGCGGGGGCAACGGGAATGAGCAGTTCTTC
d_gene: .; v_gene: TRBV2; abundance: once; j_gene: TRBJ1-5; CDR3aa: CASSGRPGAVPHF; CDR3nt: TGTGCCAGCAGTGGGAGGCCGGGGGCAGTTCCGCATTTT
d_gene: TRBD1; v_gene: TRBV20-1; abundance: .; j_gene: TRBJ1-2; CDR3aa: CSASAILDREAYGYTF; CDR3nt: TGCAGTGCTAGTGCGATCTTGGACAGGGAAGCCTATGGCTACACCTTC
d_gene: TRBD2; v_gene: TRBV20-1; abundance: .; j_gene: TRBJ2-1; CDR3aa: CSARLAGPNEQFF; CDR3nt: TGCAGTGCTAGACTAGCGGGGCCAAATGAGCAGTTCTTC
d_gene: .; v_gene: TRBV29-1; abundance: .; j_gene: TRBJ2-5; CDR3aa: CSVELLAETQYF; CDR3nt: TGCAGCGTTGAACTCCTAGCAGAGACCCAGTACTTC
d_gene: TRBD2; v_gene: TRBV28; abundance: .; j_gene: TRBJ2-7; CDR3aa: CASTLAGVASYEQYF; CDR3nt: TGTGCCAGCACACTAGCGGGAGTTGCCTCCTACGAGCAGTACTTC
d_gene: TRBD2; v_gene: TRBV4-1; abundance: .; j_gene: TRBJ2-1; CDR3aa: CASSPTGTSGIRSYNEQFF; CDR3nt: TGCGCCAGCAGCCCAACCGGGACTAGCGGGATCCGCTCCTACAATGAGCAGTTCTTC
d_gene: TRBD1; v_gene: TRBV6-5; abundance: .; j_gene: TRBJ1-1; CDR3aa: CASSYSPTETGGGTEAFF; CDR3nt: TGTGCCAGCAGTTACTCCCCAACCGAGACAGGGGGCGGCACTGAAGCTTTCTTT
d_gene: .; v_gene: TRBV5-1; abundance: .; j_gene: TRBJ2-1; CDR3aa: CASRQGRDEQFF; CDR3nt: TGCGCCAGCAGGCAGGGGAGGGATGAGCAGTTCTTC
d_gene: TRBD2; v_gene: TRBV18; abundance: .; j_gene: TRBJ2-3; CDR3aa: CASRTSTDTRYF; CDR3nt: TGTGCCAGCCGGACTAGCACAGATACGCGGTATTTT
d_gene: TRBD1; v_gene: TRBV10-3; abundance: .; j_gene: TRBJ2-7; CDR3aa: CAVSVDRGEQYF; CDR3nt: TGTGCCGTCAGTGTGGACAGGGGCGAGCAGTACTTC
d_gene: .; v_gene: TRBV5-1; abundance: .; j_gene: TRBJ2-7; CDR3aa: CASSPTEPYEQYF; CDR3nt: TGCGCCAGCAGCCCGACGGAGCCCTACGAGCAGTACTTC
d_gene: TRBD2; v_gene: TRBV4-1; abundance: .; j_gene: TRBJ2-1; CDR3aa: CASSHLGLAGGNEQFF; CDR3nt: TGCGCCAGCAGCCATTTGGGACTAGCGGGGGGTAATGAGCAGTTCTTC
d_gene: .; v_gene: TRBV4-1; abundance: .; j_gene: TRBJ2-3; CDR3aa: CASSQEPRPTDTQYF; CDR3nt: TGCGCCAGCAGCCAAGAACCCAGGCCCACAGATACGCAGTATTTT
d_gene: .; v_gene: TRBV20-1; abundance: .; j_gene: TRBJ1-6; CDR3aa: CSAELDNSPLHF; CDR3nt: TGCAGTGCTGAGTTGGACAATTCACCCCTCCACTTT
d_gene: TRBD2; v_gene: TRBV12-3/TRBV12-4; abundance: few; j_gene: TRBJ2-5; CDR3aa: CASRSGLARETQYF; CDR3nt: TGTGCCAGCAGGTCAGGACTAGCGCGGGAGACCCAGTACTTC
d_gene: .; v_gene: TRBV20-1; abundance: .; j_gene: TRBJ2-5; CDR3aa: CSAPDSLGGETQYF; CDR3nt: TGCAGTGCTCCGGACTCCCTTGGAGGGGAGACCCAGTACTTC
d_gene: .; v_gene: TRBV7-9; abundance: .; j_gene: TRBJ1-1; CDR3aa: CASSSGHPNTEAFF; CDR3nt: TGTGCCAGCAGCTCCGGACATCCGAACACTGAAGCTTTCTTT
d_gene: TRBD1; v_gene: TRBV3-1; abundance: few; j_gene: TRBJ2-1; CDR3aa: CASSTSDRVNEQFF; CDR3nt: TGTGCCAGCAGCACTTCGGACAGGGTCAATGAGCAGTTCTTC
d_gene: .; v_gene: TRBV12-5; abundance: .; j_gene: TRBJ2-7; CDR3aa: CASGLDSSYEQYF; CDR3nt: TGTGCCAGCGGCCTGGACAGCTCCTACGAGCAGTACTTC
d_gene: TRBD1; v_gene: TRBV4-1; abundance: .; j_gene: TRBJ2-1; CDR3aa: CASSQDGDSSYNEQFF; CDR3nt: TGCGCCAGCAGCCAAGATGGGGACAGCTCCTACAATGAGCAGTTCTTC
d_gene: .; v_gene: TRBV7-2; abundance: .; j_gene: TRBJ2-1; CDR3aa: CAISDGLNKDEQFF; CDR3nt: TGTGCCATCAGTGACGGTTTAAATAAGGATGAGCAGTTCTTC
d_gene: .; v_gene: TRBV27; abundance: few; j_gene: TRBJ1-2; CDR3aa: CASKTLASAGYTF; CDR3nt: TGTGCCAGCAAGACCCTGGCCTCCGCAGGCTACACCTTC
d_gene: .; v_gene: TRBV20-1; abundance: .; j_gene: TRBJ1-1; CDR3aa: CSAIEPLGTEAFF; CDR3nt: TGCAGTGCTATAGAACCGTTAGGAACTGAAGCTTTCTTT
d_gene: TRBD2; v_gene: TRBV15; abundance: .; j_gene: TRBJ2-4; CDR3aa: CATSVGGAKNIQYF; CDR3nt: TGTGCCACCAGCGTGGGGGGGGCCAAAAACATTCAGTACTTC
d_gene: TRBD1; v_gene: TRBV4-1; abundance: few; j_gene: TRBJ2-7; CDR3aa: CASSQRQGVGEQYF; CDR3nt: TGCGCCAGCAGCCAACGACAGGGCGTCGGCGAGCAGTACTTC
d_gene: TRBD1; v_gene: TRBV7-3; abundance: few; j_gene: TRBJ2-1; CDR3aa: CASSYWDSSYNEQFF; CDR3nt: TGTGCCAGCAGCTACTGGGACAGCTCCTACAATGAGCAGTTCTTC
d_gene: TRBD1; v_gene: TRBV7-2; abundance: .; j_gene: TRBJ1-2; CDR3aa: CASSLANFKGAGYGYTF; CDR3nt: TGTGCCAGCAGCTTAGCCAACTTTAAGGGGGCGGGTTATGGCTACACCTTC
d_gene: .; v_gene: TRBV25-1; abundance: .; j_gene: TRBJ2-7; CDR3aa: CASSEQNYEQYF; CDR3nt: TGTGCCAGCAGTGAACAGAACTACGAGCAGTACTTC
d_gene: .; v_gene: TRBV3-1; abundance: .; j_gene: TRBJ2-3; CDR3aa: CASSPSVGFDTQYF; CDR3nt: TGTGCCAGCAGCCCCTCCGTCGGGTTTGATACGCAGTATTTT